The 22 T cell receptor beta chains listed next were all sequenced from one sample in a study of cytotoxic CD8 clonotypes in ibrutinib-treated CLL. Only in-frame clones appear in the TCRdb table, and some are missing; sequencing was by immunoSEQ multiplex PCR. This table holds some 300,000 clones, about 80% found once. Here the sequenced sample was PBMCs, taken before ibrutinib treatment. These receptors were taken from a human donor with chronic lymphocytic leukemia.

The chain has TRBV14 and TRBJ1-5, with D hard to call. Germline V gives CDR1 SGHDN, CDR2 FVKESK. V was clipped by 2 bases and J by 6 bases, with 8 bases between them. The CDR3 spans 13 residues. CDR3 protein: CASSQWEGQPQHF. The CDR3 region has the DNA TGTGCCAGCAGCCAATGGGAGGGTCAGCCCCAGCATTTT.

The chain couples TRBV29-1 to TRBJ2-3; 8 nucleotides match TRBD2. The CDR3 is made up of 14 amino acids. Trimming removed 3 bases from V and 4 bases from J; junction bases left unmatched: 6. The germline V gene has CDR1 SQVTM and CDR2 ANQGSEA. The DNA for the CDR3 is TGCAGCGTTGATCTAAGGACTAGCCCAGATACGCAGTATTTT. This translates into CSVDLRTSPDTQYF.

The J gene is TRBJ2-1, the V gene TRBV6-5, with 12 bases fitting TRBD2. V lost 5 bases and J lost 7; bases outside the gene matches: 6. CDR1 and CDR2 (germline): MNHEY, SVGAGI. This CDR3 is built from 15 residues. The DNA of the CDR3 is TGTGCCAGCAGTCCCGGACTAGCGGGAAGGAATGAGCAGTTCTTC. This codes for CASSPGLAGRNEQFF.

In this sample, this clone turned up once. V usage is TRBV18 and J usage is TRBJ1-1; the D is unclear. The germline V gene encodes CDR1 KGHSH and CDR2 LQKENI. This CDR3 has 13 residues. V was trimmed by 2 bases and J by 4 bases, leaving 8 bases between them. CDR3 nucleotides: TGTGCCAGCTCACCAGGGCCAGGCACTGAAGCTTTCTTT. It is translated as CASSPGPGTEAFF.

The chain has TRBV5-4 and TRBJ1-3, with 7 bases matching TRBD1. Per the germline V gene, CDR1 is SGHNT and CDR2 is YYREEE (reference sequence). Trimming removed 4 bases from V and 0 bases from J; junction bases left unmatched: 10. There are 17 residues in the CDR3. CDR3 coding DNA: TGTGCCAGCAGCCGACAGGGTAGATGGGGCTCTGGAAACACCATATATTTT. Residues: CASSRQGRWGSGNTIYF.

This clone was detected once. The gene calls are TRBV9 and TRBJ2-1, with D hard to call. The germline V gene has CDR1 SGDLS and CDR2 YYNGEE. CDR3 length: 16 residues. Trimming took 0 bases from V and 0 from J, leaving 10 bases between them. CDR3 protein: CASSVGRIVSYNEQFF. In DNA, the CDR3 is TGTGCCAGCAGCGTAGGAAGAATCGTCTCCTACAATGAGCAGTTCTTC.

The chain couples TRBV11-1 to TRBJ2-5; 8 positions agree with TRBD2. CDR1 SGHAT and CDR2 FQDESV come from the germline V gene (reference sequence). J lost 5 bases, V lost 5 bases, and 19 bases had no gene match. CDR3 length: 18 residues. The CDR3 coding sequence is TGTGCCAGCAGCCGAGAGCCCGGGAGGGCCCACCACCGGGAGACCCAGTACTTC. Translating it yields CASSREPGRAHHRETQYF.

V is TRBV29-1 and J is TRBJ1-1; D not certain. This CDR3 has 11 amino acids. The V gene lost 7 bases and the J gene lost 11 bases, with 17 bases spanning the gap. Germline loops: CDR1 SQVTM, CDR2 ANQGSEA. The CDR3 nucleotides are TGCAGCGCTTATGACGTAGCGGGGGCTTTCTTT. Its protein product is CSAYDVAGAFF.

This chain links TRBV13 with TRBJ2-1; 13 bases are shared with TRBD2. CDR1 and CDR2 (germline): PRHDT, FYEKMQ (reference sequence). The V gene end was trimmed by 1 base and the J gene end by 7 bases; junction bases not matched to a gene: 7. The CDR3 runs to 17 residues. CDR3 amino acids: CASSLALRTSGRNEQFF. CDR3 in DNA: TGTGCCAGCAGCTTAGCCTTAAGGACTAGCGGGAGAAATGAGCAGTTCTTC.

The CDR3 coding sequence is TGTGCCAGCAGCTTTAGGCTTTTCGGCTACACCTTC. It specifies CASSFRLFGYTF. V usage is TRBV7-2 and J usage is TRBJ1-2; D uncertain. V dropped 3 bases and J dropped 8 bases, with 10 bases sitting between them. The CDR3 covers 12 residues. The germline V gene has CDR1 SGHTA and CDR2 FQGNSA.

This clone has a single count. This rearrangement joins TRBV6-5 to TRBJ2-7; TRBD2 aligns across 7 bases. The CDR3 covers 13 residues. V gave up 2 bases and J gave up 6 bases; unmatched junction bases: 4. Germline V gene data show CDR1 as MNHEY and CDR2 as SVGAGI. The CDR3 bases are TGTGCCAGCAGTTACAAGGGAGGGGTCGAGCAGTACTTC. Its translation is CASSYKGGVEQYF.

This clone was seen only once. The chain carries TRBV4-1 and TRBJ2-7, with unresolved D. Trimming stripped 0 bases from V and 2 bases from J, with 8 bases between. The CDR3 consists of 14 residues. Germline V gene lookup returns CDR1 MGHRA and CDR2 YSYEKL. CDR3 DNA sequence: TGCGCCAGCAGCCAAGATCAGAGACCCTACGAGCAGTACTTC. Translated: CASSQDQRPYEQYF.

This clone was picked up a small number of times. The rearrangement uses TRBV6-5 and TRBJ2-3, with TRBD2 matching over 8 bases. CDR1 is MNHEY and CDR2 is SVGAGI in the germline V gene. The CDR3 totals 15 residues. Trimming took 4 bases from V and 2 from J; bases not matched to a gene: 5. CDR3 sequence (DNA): TGTGCCAGCAGTTTAAGCGGGAGTTCCACAGATACGCAGTATTTT. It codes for CASSLSGSSTDTQYF.

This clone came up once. As DNA, the CDR3 is TGTGCCAGCAGCTTGGACAGAAATAATGAAAAACTGTTTTTT. This translates into CASSLDRNNEKLFF. This chain connects TRBV11-2 to TRBJ1-4, with D possibly TRBD1 on 6 matching bases. CDR1 is SGHAT and CDR2 is FQNNGV in the germline V gene. V was clipped by 3 bases and J by 4 bases, with 9 bases between them. This CDR3 has 14 amino acids.

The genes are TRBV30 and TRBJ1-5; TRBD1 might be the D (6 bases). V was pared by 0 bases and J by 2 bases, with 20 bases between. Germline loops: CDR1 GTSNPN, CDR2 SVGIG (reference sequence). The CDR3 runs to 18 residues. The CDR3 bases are TGTGCCTGGAGTGTTAGCTACGGGTTAGGGGGTGGCAATCAGCCCCAGCATTTT. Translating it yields CAWSVSYGLGGGNQPQHF.

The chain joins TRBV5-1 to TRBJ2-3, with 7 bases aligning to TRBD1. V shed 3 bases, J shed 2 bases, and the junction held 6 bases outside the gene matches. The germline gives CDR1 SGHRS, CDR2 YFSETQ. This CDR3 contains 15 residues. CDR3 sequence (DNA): TGCGCCAGCAGCTCTAGGGACAGCCTCACAGATACGCAGTATTTT. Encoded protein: CASSSRDSLTDTQYF.

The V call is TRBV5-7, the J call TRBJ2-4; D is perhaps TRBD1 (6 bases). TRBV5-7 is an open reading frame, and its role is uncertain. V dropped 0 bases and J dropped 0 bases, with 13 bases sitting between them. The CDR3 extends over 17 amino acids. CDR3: CASSLAKGHLAKNIQYF. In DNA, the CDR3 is TGTGCCAGCAGCTTGGCCAAGGGACATTTAGCCAAAAACATTCAGTACTTC.

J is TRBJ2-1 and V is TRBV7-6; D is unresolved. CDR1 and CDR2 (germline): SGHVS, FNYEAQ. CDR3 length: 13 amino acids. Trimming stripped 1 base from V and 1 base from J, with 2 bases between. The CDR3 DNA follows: TGTGCCAGCAGCTTAGGGTCCTACAATGAGCAGTTCTTC. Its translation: CASSLGSYNEQFF.

CDR3 amino acids: CASSHTGGSLREQYF. The CDR3 nucleotides are TGTGCCAGCAGCCACACGGGAGGGTCTCTAAGGGAGCAGTACTTC. The V and J genes are TRBV4-2 and TRBJ2-7; TRBD2 agrees at 8 bases. Germline loops: CDR1 LGHNA, CDR2 YNFKEQ. J lost 7 bases, V lost 3 bases, and 11 bases had no gene match. The CDR3 totals 15 residues.

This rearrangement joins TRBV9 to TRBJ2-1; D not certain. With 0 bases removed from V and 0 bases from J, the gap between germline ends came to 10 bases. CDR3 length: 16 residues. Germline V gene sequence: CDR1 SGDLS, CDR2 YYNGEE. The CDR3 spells CASSVAVGSSYNEQFF. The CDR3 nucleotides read TGTGCCAGCAGCGTAGCTGTGGGAAGCTCCTACAATGAGCAGTTCTTC.

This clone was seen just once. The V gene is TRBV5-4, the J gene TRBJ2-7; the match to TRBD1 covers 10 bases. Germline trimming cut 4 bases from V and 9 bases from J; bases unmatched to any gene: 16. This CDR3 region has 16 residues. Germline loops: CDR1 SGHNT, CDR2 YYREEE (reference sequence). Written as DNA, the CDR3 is TGTGCCAGCAGCGTCGACAGGGGGCAGGCGGGAGTCGTGCAGTACTTC. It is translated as CASSVDRGQAGVVQYF.

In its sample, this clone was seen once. This CDR3 reads CASRSDRYSNQPQHF. In DNA, the CDR3 is TGTGCCAGCAGGTCCGACAGGTATAGCAATCAGCCCCAGCATTTT. The chain links TRBV6-5 to TRBJ1-5, with a possible D match to TRBD1 (6 bases). From germline, CDR1 is MNHEY and CDR2 SVGAGI. The CDR3 is made up of 15 amino acids. V lost 6 bases to trimming and J lost 0 bases, with 12 bases between them.